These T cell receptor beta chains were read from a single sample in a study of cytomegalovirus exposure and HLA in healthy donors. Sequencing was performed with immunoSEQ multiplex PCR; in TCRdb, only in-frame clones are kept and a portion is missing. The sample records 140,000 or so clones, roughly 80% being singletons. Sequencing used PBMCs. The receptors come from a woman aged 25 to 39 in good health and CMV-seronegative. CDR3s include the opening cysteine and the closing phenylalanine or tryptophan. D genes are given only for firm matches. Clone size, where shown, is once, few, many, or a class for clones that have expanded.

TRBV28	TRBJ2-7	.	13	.	TGTGCCAGCAGTTCCCCAGGGTGGTGGGAGCAGTACTTC	CASSSPGWWEQYF
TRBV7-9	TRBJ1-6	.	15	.	TGTTCCAGCAGCTCAGGACCGGGGGAAGGTTCACCCCTCCACTTT	CSSSSGPGEGSPLHF
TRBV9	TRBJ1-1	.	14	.	TGTGCCAGCAGCCCCACGTCCGGAGACACTGAAGCTTTCTTT	CASSPTSGDTEAFF
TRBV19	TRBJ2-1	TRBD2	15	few	TGTGCCAGTAGTTCCGGGACTAGCGGCTACAATGAGCAGTTCTTC	CASSSGTSGYNEQFF
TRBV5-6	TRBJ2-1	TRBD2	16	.	TGTGCCAGCAGCCCCGAAGCGGGAGGGCCGTATAGTGAGCAGTTCTTC	CASSPEAGGPYSEQFF
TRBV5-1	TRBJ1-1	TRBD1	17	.	TGCGCCAGCAGCCTGCGGGACAGGGGGCAGGGGGGCACTGAAGCTTTCTTT	CASSLRDRGQGGTEAFF
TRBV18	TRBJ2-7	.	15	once	TGTGCCAGCTCCCACGGGACTCCATCTCACTACGAGCAGTACTTC	CASSHGTPSHYEQYF
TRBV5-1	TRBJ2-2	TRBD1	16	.	TGCGCCAGCAGCTCCCGGACAGGGACGGACACCGGGGAGCTGTTTTTT	CASSSRTGTDTGELFF
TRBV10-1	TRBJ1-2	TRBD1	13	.	TGCGCCAGCAGCACGGACAGGAGTTTTGGCTACACCTTC	CASSTDRSFGYTF
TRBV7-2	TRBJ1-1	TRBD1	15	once	TGTGCCAGCAGCCCCCGACAGGGCTCAAACACTGAAGCTTTCTTT	CASSPRQGSNTEAFF
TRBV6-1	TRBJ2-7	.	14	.	TGTGCCAGCAGTGAACAACCCAGCTCCTACGAGCAGTACTTC	CASSEQPSSYEQYF
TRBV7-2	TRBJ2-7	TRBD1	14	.	TGTGCCAGCAGCTTAGTGGGGACAGCGTACGAGCAGTACTTC	CASSLVGTAYEQYF
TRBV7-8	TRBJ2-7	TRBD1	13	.	TGTGCCAGCAGCGAACAGGGGGTCTACGAGCAGTACTTC	CASSEQGVYEQYF
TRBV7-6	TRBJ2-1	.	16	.	TGTGCCAGCAGCTTAGGAGACTCGTTAACTTACAATGAGCAGTTCTTC	CASSLGDSLTYNEQFF
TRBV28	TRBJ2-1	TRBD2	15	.	TGTGCCAGCAGCTTCCCTGCGCGGGAGGACAATGAGCAGTTCTTC	CASSFPAREDNEQFF
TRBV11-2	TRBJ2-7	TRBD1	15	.	TGTGCCAGCAGCTTAGCTGGCAGGGGGCTCGCCGAGCAGTACTTC	CASSLAGRGLAEQYF
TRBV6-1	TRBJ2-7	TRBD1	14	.	TGTGCCGGATCGGGACAGGGGGCGAGCCACGAGCAGTACTTC	CAGSGQGASHEQYF
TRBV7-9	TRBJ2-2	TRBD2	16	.	TGTGCCAGCAGCCCTCGGACTAGCGGGGCGGCCGGGGAGCTGTTTTTT	CASSPRTSGAAGELFF
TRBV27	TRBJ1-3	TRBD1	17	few	TGTGCCAGCAGTTGGACAGGGCTCCCCAGCTCCGGAAACACCATATATTTT	CASSWTGLPSSGNTIYF
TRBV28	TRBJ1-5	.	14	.	TGTGCCAGCAGTTTGGCACAGGGTAGCGAGCCCCAGCATTTT	CASSLAQGSEPQHF
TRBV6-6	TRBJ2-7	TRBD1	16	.	TGTGCCAGCAGTTATTCGGGACAGGGGGCTTCGTACGAGCAGTACTTC	CASSYSGQGASYEQYF
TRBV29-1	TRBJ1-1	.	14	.	TGCAGCGTTGGCTTGACAGACTCAGGGACTGAAGCTTTCTTT	CSVGLTDSGTEAFF
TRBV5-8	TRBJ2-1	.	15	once	TGTGCCAGCAGCTTGGAGCAACCCCCCTACAATGAGCAGTTCTTC	CASSLEQPPYNEQFF
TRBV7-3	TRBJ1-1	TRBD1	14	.	TGTGCCAGCAGCCTAGGACAGGGGTGGACTGAAGCTTTCTTT	CASSLGQGWTEAFF
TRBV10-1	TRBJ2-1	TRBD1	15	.	TGCGCCAGTATGAAACAGGGGGCCTCCTACAATGAGCAGTTCTTC	CASMKQGASYNEQFF
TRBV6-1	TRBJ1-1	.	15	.	TGTGCCAGTTCCGCCCCGGGTCTGATGAACACTGAAGCTTTCTTT	CASSAPGLMNTEAFF
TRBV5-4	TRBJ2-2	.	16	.	TGTGCCAGCAGCTTGGAGGACAGCCCTGTATCCGGGGAGCTGTTTTTT	CASSLEDSPVSGELFF
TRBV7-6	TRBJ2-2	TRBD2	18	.	TGTGCCAGCACCTCAGGATTAGCGGGGGGTCCGGGCACCGGGGAGCTGTTTTTT	CASTSGLAGGPGTGELFF
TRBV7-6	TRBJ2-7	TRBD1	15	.	TGTGCCAGCAGCAAGAGTGGGACAGGGGGCGACGAGCAGTACTTC	CASSKSGTGGDEQYF
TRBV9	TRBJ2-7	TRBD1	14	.	TGTGCCAGCAGCCTCGGACAGGGCTCCTACGAGCAGTACTTC	CASSLGQGSYEQYF
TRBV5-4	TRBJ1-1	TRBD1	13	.	TGTGCCAGCAGTTTCGACAGGGGGACTGAAGCTTTCTTT	CASSFDRGTEAFF
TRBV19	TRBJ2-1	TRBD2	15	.	TGTGCCAGTAGTCATTGGACTAGCGGTTACAATGAGCAGTTCTTC	CASSHWTSGYNEQFF
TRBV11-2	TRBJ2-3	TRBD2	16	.	TGTGCCAGCAGCGTCACTAGCGGGAGCTTCACAGATACGCAGTATTTT	CASSVTSGSFTDTQYF
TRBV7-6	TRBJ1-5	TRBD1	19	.	TGTGCCAGCAGCTTATCTTTGAGGGGACAGGGGCCTCTCAATCAGCCCCAGCATTTT	CASSLSLRGQGPLNQPQHF
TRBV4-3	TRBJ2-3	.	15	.	TGCGCCAGCAGCCAAGATCCGAGGGGCACAGATACGCAGTATTTT	CASSQDPRGTDTQYF
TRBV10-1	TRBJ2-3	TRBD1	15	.	TGCGCCAGCAGTGAACGGACAGGACGCACAGATACGCAGTATTTT	CASSERTGRTDTQYF
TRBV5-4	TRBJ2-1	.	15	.	TGTGCCAGCAGCTTGTCAGCGAGCTCCTACAATGAGCAGTTCTTC	CASSLSASSYNEQFF
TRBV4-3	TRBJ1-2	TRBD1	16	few	TGCGCCAGCAGCCAACGGCCAGGGGGCTCGGGCTATGGCTACACCTTC	CASSQRPGGSGYGYTF
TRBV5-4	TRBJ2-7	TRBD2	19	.	TGTGCCAGCAGCTACTTTGTCGGAAAGGGACTAGCTGTCGTCTACGAGCAGTACTTC	CASSYFVGKGLAVVYEQYF
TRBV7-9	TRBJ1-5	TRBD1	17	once	TGTTCCAGCAGCTTAGTGACAGGGTCCCGTAGCAATCAGCCCCAGCATTTT	CSSSLVTGSRSNQPQHF
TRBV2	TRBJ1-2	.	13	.	TGTGCCAGCAACGGGGAATCCATCTATGGCTACACCTTC	CASNGESIYGYTF
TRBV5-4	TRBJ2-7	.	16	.	TGTGCCAGCAGCTCAAGAGCGCCAGTCAAGCCCCACGAGCAGTACTTC	CASSSRAPVKPHEQYF
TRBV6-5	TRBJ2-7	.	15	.	TGTGCCAGCAGTCCACAGGGAAAAGGCTACTACGAGCAGTACTTC	CASSPQGKGYYEQYF
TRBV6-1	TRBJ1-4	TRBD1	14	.	TGTGCCAGCAGTCCGGGACAGGTTAATGAAAAACTGTTTTTT	CASSPGQVNEKLFF
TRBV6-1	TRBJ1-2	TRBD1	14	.	TGTGCCAGCAGGCCGGAGACAGGGAGGCATGGCTACACCTTC	CASRPETGRHGYTF
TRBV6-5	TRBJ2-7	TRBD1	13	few	TGTGCCAGCAGTTACGACAGGGTCTACGAGCAGTACTTC	CASSYDRVYEQYF
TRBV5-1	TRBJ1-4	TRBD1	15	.	TGCGCCAGCAGCTTGGAACAGGGGCCTAATGAAAAACTGTTTTTT	CASSLEQGPNEKLFF
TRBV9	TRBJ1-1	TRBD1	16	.	TGTGCCAGCAGCAACCGGGACAGGGGGCCGCACACTGAAGCTTTCTTT	CASSNRDRGPHTEAFF
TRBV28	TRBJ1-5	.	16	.	TGTGCCAGCAGTTTACGGGGTAGCGGGGGAGGTCAGCCCCAGCATTTT	CASSLRGSGGGQPQHF
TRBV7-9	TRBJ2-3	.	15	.	TGTGCCAGCAGCTTTGACAGGCTGTACACAGATACGCAGTATTTT	CASSFDRLYTDTQYF
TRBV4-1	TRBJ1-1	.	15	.	TGCGCCAGCAGCCGCCCGGACACTTTGAACACTGAAGCTTTCTTT	CASSRPDTLNTEAFF
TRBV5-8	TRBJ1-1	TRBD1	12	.	TGTGCCAGCAGCCACAGGGGGACTGAAGCTTTCTTT	CASSHRGTEAFF
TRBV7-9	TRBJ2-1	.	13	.	TGTGCCAGCAGCCCACCCCAGGGATTTGAGCAGTTCTTC	CASSPPQGFEQFF
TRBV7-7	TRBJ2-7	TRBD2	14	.	TGTGCCAGCAGTCCCCCGGGGAGGGCCTACGAGCAGTACTTC	CASSPPGRAYEQYF